The entry below gives a single T cell receptor (beta chain) sequence along with its context. The sample belongs to a study of T cells in Graves' hyperthyroidism and ophthalmopathy. Per germline, CDR1 SGDLS and CDR2 YYNGEE. The CDR3 consists of 16 residues. Trimming left V 0 bases short and J 4 bases short, with 13 bases between. Absent ophthalmopathy progression within 18 months defined stable Graves' hyperthyroidism. Among the patients, aged 18 to 65, hyperthyroidism was newly diagnosed and had lasted under 2 months. Diagnostic decisions used clinical symptoms, serum thyroxine and TRAb, thyroid ultrasound and orbital computed tomography. Isolation of PBMCs was performed on roughly 9 ml fresh peripheral blood. Using RNA transcripts as the source, TCR beta CDR3 regions were amplified. In the first-round RT-PCR of the TCR CDR3, the HTBI primer set was used. Each CDR3 protein is one row after TCRdb ran MiXCR on the multiplex PCR reads. Of roughly 420,000 distinct CDR3 sequences listed, about 15% were seen once; the top ten hold roughly an eighth.

Sequenced: blood. The sequence was collected from a woman in her late teens or twenties with Graves' hyperthyroidism. The chain links TRBV9 to TRBJ2-2; D not certain. The CDR3 bases are TGTGCCAGCAGCGTAGAGGCAGCTCCGGGCACCGGGGAGCTGTTTTTT. Its protein is CASSVEAAPGTGELFF.